Given below is one TCR beta chain in context. This sample was taken from a study of control samples from healthy donors and cancer patients. Assay used: immunoSEQ multiplex PCR; TCRdb lists only in-frame clones, some missing. The table has 400,000 to 500,000 clones, around 90% seen once. Sequencing input: PBMCs. This receptor was taken from a man aged 35-49 years with head and neck cancer.

The CDR3 sequence: CAISATGQGKDYEQYF. The CDR3 DNA is TGTGCCATCAGTGCCACGGGACAGGGTAAGGACTACGAGCAGTACTTC. V is TRBV10-3 and J is TRBJ2-7; TRBD1 aligns across 9 bases. CDR3 length: 16 amino acids. V was pared by 4 bases and J by 3 bases, with 10 bases of the junction left unmatched. The V gene's germline CDR1 is ENHRY and CDR2 SYGVKD.